This TCR beta chain was sequenced in a study of cytomegalovirus exposure and HLA in healthy donors. Study-level findings and limits: Most TCRs appeared rarely, but some public TCRs recurred in many donors. Later analysis found that TCR beta chains associated with HLA were more clonally expanded than other, equally common chains. Per published reports, the classifier diagnosed cytomegalovirus status with high specificity and sensitivity.

The trim removed 3 bases at V and 4 bases at J, leaving 8 bases unmatched. The CDR3 extends over 15 amino acids. Germline values: CDR1 KGHSH, CDR2 LQKENI. The PCR contained 60 Vbeta and 13 Jbeta primers. The data were produced by immunoSEQ multiplex PCR, yet TCRdb's version contains in-frame clones alone and is incomplete. The repertoire consists of 90,000 to 140,000 clones, with 65% to 85% occurring once and the leading ten covering 5.6%. This clone was seen only once. What it binds is unknown. The chain combines TRBV18 with TRBJ2-7; 8 bases align to TRBD1. This TCR was recovered from a male donor in good health and CMV-seronegative. Sequencing was done on a sample of PBMCs. CDR3: CASSPGQGYSYEQYF. CDR3 DNA: TGTGCCAGCTCACCCGGACAGGGTTATAGTTACGAGCAGTACTTC.